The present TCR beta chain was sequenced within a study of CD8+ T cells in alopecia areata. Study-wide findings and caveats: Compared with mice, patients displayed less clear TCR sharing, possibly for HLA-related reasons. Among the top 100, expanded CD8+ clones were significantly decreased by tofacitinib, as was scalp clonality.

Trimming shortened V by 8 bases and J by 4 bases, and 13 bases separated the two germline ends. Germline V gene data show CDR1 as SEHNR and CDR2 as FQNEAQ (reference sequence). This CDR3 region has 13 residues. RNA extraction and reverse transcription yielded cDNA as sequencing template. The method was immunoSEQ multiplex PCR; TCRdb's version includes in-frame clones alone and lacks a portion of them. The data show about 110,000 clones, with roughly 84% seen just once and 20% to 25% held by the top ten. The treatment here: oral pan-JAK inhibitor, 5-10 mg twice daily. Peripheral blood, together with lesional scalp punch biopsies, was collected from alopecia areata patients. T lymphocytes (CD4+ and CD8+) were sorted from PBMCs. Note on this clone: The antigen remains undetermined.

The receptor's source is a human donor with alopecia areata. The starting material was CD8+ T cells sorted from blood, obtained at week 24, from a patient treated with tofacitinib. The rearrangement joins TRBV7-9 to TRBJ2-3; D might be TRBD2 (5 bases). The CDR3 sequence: CASGTRVPDTQYF. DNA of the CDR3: TGTGCCAGCGGCACGCGGGTTCCAGATACGCAGTATTTT.